This T cell receptor (beta chain) was found in a study of cytomegalovirus exposure and HLA in healthy donors. Study summary: HLA-typed donors contributed some 77 million unique TCRs, which were held in an early data release. Study-wide results and limits: As was reported, the HLA-A and HLA-B alleles of most subjects were accurately predicted from TCR beta sequences. In a later analysis, 15,000 to 20,000 TCR beta sequences were associated with HLA alleles at 0.05 false discovery rate. TCR beta chain V- and J-gene trimming was linked, in a later analysis, to a missense variant in DCLRE1C.

Both 60 Vbeta primers and 13 Jbeta primers went into the PCR. Assay used: immunoSEQ multiplex PCR; TCRdb lists only in-frame clones, some missing. The repertoire consists of 120,000 to 150,000 clones, with 73% occurring once and the leading ten covering over 1%. In this sample, this clone turned up a few times. Antigen unknown. V shed 2 bases, J shed 3 bases, and the junction held 3 bases outside the gene matches. This CDR3 is built from 14 residues. The germline V gene has CDR1 SGHDT and CDR2 YYEEEE. The rearrangement links TRBV5-6 to TRBJ2-7; TRBD2 agrees at 9 bases. The sequenced sample was PBMCs. This clonotype originated in a woman in her thirties or forties in good health and CMV-seronegative. The CDR3 DNA follows: TGTGCCAGCAGCTTAGCGGGGGGATACTACGAGCAGTACTTC. This sequence encodes CASSLAGGYYEQYF.